This TCR beta chain was sequenced in a study of cytomegalovirus exposure and HLA in healthy donors. General study points: Later findings reportedly placed an Asian-associated ancestry cluster below the roughly 670-donor mean for N-insertions. A list of approximately 160 TCR beta chains associated with cytomegalovirus was given. It was shown in a later analysis that HLA-associated TCR beta chains were more clonally expanded than other, equally common chains. In a later analysis, the majority of CMV-associated beta chains seemingly showed HLA restriction.

In the PCR, 60 Vbeta and 13 Jbeta primers were used. Sequenced by immunoSEQ multiplex PCR; TCRdb stores in-frame clones only, minus some. The sample records about 110,000 clones, around three quarters being singletons. The CDR3 is 15 residues long. V trimming: 5 bases; J trimming: 4 bases; junction bases outside the gene matches: 8. Germline CDR1 is SGHRS and CDR2 is YFSETQ. This clone showed up just a few times. Its antigen is still unknown. The chain combines TRBV5-1 with TRBJ1-1; 10 positions agree with TRBD1. The receptor was derived from a young man in good health and CMV-seropositive. Sample: PBMCs. The CDR3 reads CASSSGTGDGTEAFF. The DNA for the CDR3 is TGCGCCAGCAGTTCCGGGACAGGGGACGGCACTGAAGCTTTCTTT.